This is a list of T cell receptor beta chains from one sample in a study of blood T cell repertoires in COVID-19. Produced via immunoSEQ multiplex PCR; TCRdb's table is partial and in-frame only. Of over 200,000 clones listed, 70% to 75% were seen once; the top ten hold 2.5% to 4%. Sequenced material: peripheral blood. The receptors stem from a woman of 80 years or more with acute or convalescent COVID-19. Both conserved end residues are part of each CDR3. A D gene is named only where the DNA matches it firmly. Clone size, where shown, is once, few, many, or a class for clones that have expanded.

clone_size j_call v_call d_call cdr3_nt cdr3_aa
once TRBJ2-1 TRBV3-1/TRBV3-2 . TGTGCCAGCAGCCAAGTGGGTCGGGGGGCTAGCTACAATGAGCAGTTCTTC CASSQVGRGASYNEQFF
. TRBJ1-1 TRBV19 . TGTGCCAGTGGCCCCGGCGGCGACCTGAACACTGAAGCTTTCTTT CASGPGGDLNTEAFF
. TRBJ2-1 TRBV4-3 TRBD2 TGCGCCAGCAGCCAATGGACTAGCGGCCATTACAATGAGCAGTTCTTC CASSQWTSGHYNEQFF
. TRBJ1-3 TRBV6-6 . TGTGCCAGCAGTTACAGGACAGACCTCGGCGACACCATATATTTT CASSYRTDLGDTIYF
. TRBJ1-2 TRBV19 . TGTGCCAGTAAGAGTCGAAGTCTCTATGGCTACACCTTC CASKSRSLYGYTF
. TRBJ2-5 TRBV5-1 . TGCGCCAGCAGTCTCGGGTGGGAGAAGACCCAGTACTTC CASSLGWEKTQYF
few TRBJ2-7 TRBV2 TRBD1 TGTGCCAGCGGGGGACAGGGCACCTACGAGCAGTACTTC CASGGQGTYEQYF
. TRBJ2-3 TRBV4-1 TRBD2 TGCGCCAGCAGCCAAGATGGGGGCGGGGGGCGAGGGGTTACGCAGTATTTT CASSQDGGGGRGVTQYF
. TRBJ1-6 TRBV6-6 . TGTGCCAGCAGTTTAGCATATACAACGGCCAGATCACCCCTCCACTTT CASSLAYTTARSPLHF
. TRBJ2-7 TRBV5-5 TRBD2 TGTGCCAGTTTCGAGACTAGCGGCTCATACGAGCAGTACTTC CASFETSGSYEQYF
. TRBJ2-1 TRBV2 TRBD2 TGTGCCAGCAGGAAAACTAGCGGGAGCTCCTACAATGAGCAGTTCTTC CASRKTSGSSYNEQFF
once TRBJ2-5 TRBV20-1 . TGCAGTGCAGCGGAGGAAGAGACCCAGTACTTC CSAAEEETQYF
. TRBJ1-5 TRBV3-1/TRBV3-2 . TGTGCCAGCAGCCAAGGACCCGGGCAGCCCCAGCATTTT CASSQGPGQPQHF
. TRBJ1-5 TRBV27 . TGTGCCAGCAGTTTAACAGGGAGCTACAATCAGCCCCAGCATTTT CASSLTGSYNQPQHF
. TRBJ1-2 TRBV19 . TGTGCCAGCGCTCGGGACACCCATGGCTACACCTTC CASARDTHGYTF
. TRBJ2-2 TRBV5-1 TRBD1 TGCGCCAGCAGCTTCCAGGGGGCCACCGGGGAGCTGTTTTTT CASSFQGATGELFF
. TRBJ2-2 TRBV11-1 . TGTGCCAGCAGCTTAGGGCTAGCAGGCACCGGGGAGCTGTTTTTT CASSLGLAGTGELFF
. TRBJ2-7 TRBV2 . TGTGCCAGCAGGGACACGGCAGGGGGCGGGAGCGAGCAGTACTTC CASRDTAGGGSEQYF
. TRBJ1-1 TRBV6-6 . TGTGCCAGCAGTTACGTTATCGGGACTGAAGCTTTCTTT CASSYVIGTEAFF
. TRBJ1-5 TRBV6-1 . TGTGCCAGCAGTGATCTGGGGGGGTCTTATAGCAATCAGCCCCAGCATTTT CASSDLGGSYSNQPQHF
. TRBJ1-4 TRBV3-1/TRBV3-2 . TGTGCCAGCAGCCAAGGAGGTGAAAAACTGTTTTTT CASSQGGEKLFF
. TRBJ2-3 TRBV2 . TGTGCCAGCAGCCCTCAGGGATATGGGGCAGATACGCAGTATTTT CASSPQGYGADTQYF